The source of this T cell receptor (beta chain) is a study of vaccination and CD4 T cells after COVID-19. The V gene lost 6 bases and the J gene lost 0 bases, with 12 bases spanning the gap. CDR3 length: 16 residues. The study, taken as a whole, reports: Spike mono-reactivity applied to 304 of 307 vaccine-specific clones detected in convalescent patients.

Sequenced with the Oncomine TCR Beta short-read assay was DNA taken from cultured CD4+ T cells. One entry per CDR3 protein results from TCRdb running MiXCR on the PCR reads. The sample lists under 20,000 distinct CDR3 sequences, just over 45% occurring once. Turning to this clonotype: The antigen is unknown.

Treatment described: roughly 10-day PBMC culture with coronavirus spike peptide pools or control peptides (ViraFEST assay). Sample: CD4+ T cells from blood, cultured in vitro, taken after SARS-CoV-2 vaccination. The TCR comes from a human donor who had recovered from COVID-19. The V call is TRBV6-7, the J call TRBJ2-6; possible D gene TRBD2, 6 bases. TRBV6-7 is given ORF status, its function remaining uncertain. CDR3 protein: CASSGGALSGANVLTF. The DNA of the CDR3 is TGTGCCAGCAGCGGCGGGGCCCTCTCTGGGGCCAACGTCCTGACTTTC.